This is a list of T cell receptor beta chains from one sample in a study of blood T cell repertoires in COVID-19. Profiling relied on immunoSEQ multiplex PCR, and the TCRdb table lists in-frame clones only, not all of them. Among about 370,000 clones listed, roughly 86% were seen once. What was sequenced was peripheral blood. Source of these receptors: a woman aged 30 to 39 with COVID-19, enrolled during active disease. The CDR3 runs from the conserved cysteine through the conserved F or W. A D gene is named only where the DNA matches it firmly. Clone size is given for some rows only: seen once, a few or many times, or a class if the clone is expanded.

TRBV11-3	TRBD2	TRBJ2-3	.	CASSLGGASGGTDTQYF	TGTGCCAGCAGCTTAGGAGGAGCTAGCGGGGGCACAGATACGCAGTATTTT
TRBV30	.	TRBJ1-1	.	CAWSVLVGVPEAFF	TGTGCCTGGAGTGTACTAGTGGGAGTGCCTGAAGCTTTCTTT
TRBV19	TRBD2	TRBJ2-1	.	CASSHSGGFYNEQFF	TGTGCCAGTAGTCATTCGGGAGGGTTCTACAATGAGCAGTTCTTC
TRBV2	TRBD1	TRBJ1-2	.	CASSGLQGVHGYTF	TGTGCCAGCAGTGGTCTACAGGGGGTGCACGGCTACACCTTC
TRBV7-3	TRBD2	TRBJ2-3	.	CASSSLLAGGGTDTQYF	TGTGCCAGCAGCTCCTTACTAGCGGGAGGGGGCACAGATACGCAGTATTTT
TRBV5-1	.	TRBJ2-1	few	CASSLASNEQFF	TGCGCCAGCAGCTTGGCTTCCAATGAGCAGTTCTTC
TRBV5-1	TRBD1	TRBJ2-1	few	CASSPPRDRANEQFF	TGCGCCAGCAGTCCACCCCGGGACAGGGCCAATGAGCAGTTCTTC
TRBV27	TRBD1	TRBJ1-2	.	CASSLTGGTYGYTF	TGTGCCAGCAGTTTAACAGGGGGGACCTATGGCTACACCTTC
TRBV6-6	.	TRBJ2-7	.	CASSYYTGGDYEQYF	TGTGCCAGCAGTTACTACACAGGGGGGGACTACGAGCAGTACTTC
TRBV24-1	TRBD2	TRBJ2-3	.	CATSDDPRGADTQYF	TGTGCCACCAGTGATGACCCGCGGGGGGCGGATACGCAGTATTTT
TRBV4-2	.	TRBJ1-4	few	CASSQEQAGTLGKLFF	TGTGCCAGCAGCCAAGAGCAGGCAGGGACTTTAGGAAAACTGTTTTTT
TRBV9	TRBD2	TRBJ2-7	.	CASSRAGGPGEQYF	TGTGCCAGCAGCCGAGCGGGAGGGCCGGGGGAGCAGTACTTC
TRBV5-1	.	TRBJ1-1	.	CASSRQPEGSTEAFF	TGCGCCAGCAGCCGCCAGCCCGAGGGTAGCACTGAAGCTTTCTTT
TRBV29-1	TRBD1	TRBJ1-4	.	CSVEGGTGREKLFF	TGCAGCGTTGAAGGCGGGACAGGGAGGGAAAAACTGTTTTTT
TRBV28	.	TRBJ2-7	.	CASSFGQNYEQYF	TGTGCCAGCAGTTTTGGCCAAAACTACGAGCAGTACTTC
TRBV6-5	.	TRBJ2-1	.	CASSYTIGGSYNEQFF	TGTGCCAGCAGTTACACCATAGGGGGCTCCTACAATGAGCAGTTCTTC
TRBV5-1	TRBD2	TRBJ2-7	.	CASSLLTSGSSYEQYF	TGCGCCAGCAGCTTGTTGACTAGCGGGAGTTCATACGAGCAGTACTTC
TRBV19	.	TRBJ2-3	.	CASSIPLGGRPTDTQYF	TGTGCCAGTAGTATACCCCTAGGAGGGAGGCCCACAGATACGCAGTATTTT
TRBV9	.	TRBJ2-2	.	CASTASPRPGELFF	TGTGCCAGCACGGCATCCCCCAGGCCCGGGGAGCTGTTTTTT
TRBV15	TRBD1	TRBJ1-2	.	CATSIQGDSNGYTF	TGTGCCACCAGTATTCAGGGGGATTCGAATGGCTACACCTTC
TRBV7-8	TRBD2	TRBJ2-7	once	CASSSATSGSIYF	TGTGCCAGCAGCTCAGCCACTAGCGGGAGCATCTACTTC
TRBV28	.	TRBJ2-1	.	CASTSTGIPYNEQFF	TGTGCCAGCACCTCTACAGGGATCCCCTACAATGAGCAGTTCTTC
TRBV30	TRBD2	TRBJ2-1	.	CAWSVPPTSPRHNEQFF	TGTGCCTGGAGTGTACCCCCGACTAGCCCCCGACACAATGAGCAGTTCTTC
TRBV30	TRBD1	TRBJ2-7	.	CAWGTGSYEQYF	TGTGCCTGGGGGACAGGGTCCTACGAGCAGTACTTC
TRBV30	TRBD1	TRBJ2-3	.	CAWSPGQGTDTQYF	TGTGCCTGGAGTCCTGGACAGGGGACAGATACGCAGTATTTT
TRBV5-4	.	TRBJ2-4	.	CASSLAQGRGLTKNIQYF	TGTGCCAGCAGCTTGGCGCAGGGTAGGGGGTTGACCAAAAACATTCAGTACTTC
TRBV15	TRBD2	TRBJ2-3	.	CATSSGLAGGPADTQYF	TGTGCCACCAGCAGCGGACTAGCGGGAGGGCCGGCAGATACGCAGTATTTT
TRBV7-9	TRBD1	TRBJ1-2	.	CASTPWTGDNYGYTF	TGTGCCAGCACCCCCTGGACAGGCGATAACTATGGCTACACCTTC
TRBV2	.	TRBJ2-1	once	CASSPRSQGGNEQFF	TGTGCCAGCAGTCCAAGGTCGCAGGGTGGCAATGAGCAGTTCTTC
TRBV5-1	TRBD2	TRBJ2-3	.	CASSLAGSGGSTDTQYF	TGCGCCAGCAGCTTGGCCGGTAGCGGGGGGAGCACAGATACGCAGTATTTT
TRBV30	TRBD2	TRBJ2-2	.	CAWRFSGRINTGELFF	TGTGCCTGGAGGTTTAGCGGGAGGATCAACACCGGGGAGCTGTTTTTT
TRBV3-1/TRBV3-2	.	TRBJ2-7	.	CASSPPGDTYYEQYF	TGTGCCAGCAGCCCGCCCGGGGACACCTACTACGAGCAGTACTTC
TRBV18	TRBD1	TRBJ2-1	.	CASSRTAGTGSQDEQFF	TGTGCCAGCTCACGGACAGCCGGGACAGGATCGCAAGATGAGCAGTTCTTC
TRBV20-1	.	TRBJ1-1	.	CSASQGRRAEAFF	TGCAGTGCTAGTCAGGGTAGGCGCGCTGAAGCTTTCTTT
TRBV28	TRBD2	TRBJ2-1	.	CASRKVLAGTVSYNEQFF	TGTGCCAGCAGAAAAGTCCTAGCGGGAACTGTCTCCTACAATGAGCAGTTCTTC
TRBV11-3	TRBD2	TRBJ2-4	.	CASSLGGAKNIQYF	TGTGCCAGCAGCCTGGGGGGGGCCAAAAACATTCAGTACTTC
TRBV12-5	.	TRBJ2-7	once	CASGLRLGSYEQYF	TGTGCTAGTGGTTTGAGGTTGGGCAGCTACGAGCAGTACTTC
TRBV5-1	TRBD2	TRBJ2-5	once	CASSLDGPSGSGTQYF	TGCGCCAGCAGCTTGGACGGGCCTAGCGGGTCAGGGACCCAGTACTTC
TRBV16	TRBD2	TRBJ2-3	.	CASSQSLLAGNTDTQYF	TGTGCCAGCAGCCAATCGCTTCTAGCGGGAAACACAGATACGCAGTATTTT
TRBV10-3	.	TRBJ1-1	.	CAIIENTEAFF	TGTGCCATCATAGAGAACACTGAAGCTTTCTTT
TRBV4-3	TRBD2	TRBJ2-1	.	CASSLGVGGSLYNEQFF	TGCGCCAGCAGCCTAGGCGTGGGCGGGAGCCTTTACAATGAGCAGTTCTTC
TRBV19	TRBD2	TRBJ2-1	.	CASSIGPGVAGGWYEQFF	TGTGCCAGTAGTATAGGGCCGGGGGTAGCGGGAGGATGGTATGAGCAGTTCTTC
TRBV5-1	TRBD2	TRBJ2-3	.	CASSGTSGASTDTQYF	TGCGCCAGCAGCGGGACTAGCGGGGCTAGCACAGATACGCAGTATTTT
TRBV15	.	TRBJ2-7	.	CATSREGASSYEQYF	TGTGCCACCAGCAGAGAGGGGGCGAGCTCCTACGAGCAGTACTTC
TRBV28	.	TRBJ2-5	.	CASTGDRETQYF	TGTGCCAGCACCGGGGATAGAGAGACCCAGTACTTC
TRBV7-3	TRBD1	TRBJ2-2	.	CASSSGTGPGELFF	TGTGCCAGCAGCTCCGGGACAGGTCCCGGGGAGCTGTTTTTT
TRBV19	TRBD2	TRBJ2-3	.	CASREAGVDTQYF	TGTGCCAGTAGGGAAGCGGGGGTAGATACGCAGTATTTT